These 9 T cell receptor beta chains came from one sample sequenced in a study of T-cell memory formation after mild COVID-19. From the 5' RACE reads, TCRdb called clonotypes with MiXCR, one entry per CDR3 protein. The data show approximately 350,000 distinct CDR3 sequences, with around 28% seen just once and about 14% held by the top ten. Sequencing was done on a sample of PBMCs or a T cell subset sorted from them (not recorded which). These receptors were taken from an adult woman who had mild COVID-19 (a few samples of this study predate the infection). Cell type and time point are not known.

This clonotype has just a few counts. The chain employs TRBV2 and TRBJ1-4; 10 bases align to TRBD1. The germline CDR1 and CDR2 sequences are SNHLY and FYNNEI. The length of the CDR3 is 14 residues. J lost 10 bases, V lost 4 bases, and 6 bases had no gene match. The CDR3: CASSARTGGGKLFF. In nucleotides, the CDR3 is TGTGCCAGCAGTGCCCGGACAGGGGGGGGAAAACTGTTTTTT.

The rearrangement uses TRBV5-5 and TRBJ1-6; 7 nucleotides agree with TRBD1. This CDR3 spans 18 amino acids. V shed 1 base and J 6 bases; nucleotides not matched to a gene: 13. Germline lookup yields CDR1 SGHKS and CDR2 YYEKEE (reference sequence). The CDR3 reads CASSLTRTGGPSNSPLHF. In nucleotides, the CDR3 is TGTGCCAGCAGCTTGACTCGGACAGGAGGACCCAGTAATTCACCCCTCCACTTT.

This clonotype was seen more than once but under ten times. The chain is built from TRBV5-1 and TRBJ2-1, with 13 nucleotides matching TRBD2. Germline V gives CDR1 SGHRS, CDR2 YFSETQ. The V and J ends lost 4 bases and 9 bases, in that order; junction bases with no gene match: 7. The CDR3 spans 15 residues. Here the CDR3 reads CASSPGTSGVGEQFF. CDR3 DNA sequence: TGCGCCAGCAGCCCCGGGACTAGCGGGGTGGGTGAGCAGTTCTTC.

This clonotype showed up just a few times. This chain joins TRBV30 and TRBJ2-2, with D maybe TRBD1 (6 bases). Trimming removed 8 bases at V and 4 bases at J, with 17 bases between. This CDR3 spans 14 amino acids. Germline V gene data show CDR1 as GTSNPN and CDR2 as SVGIG (reference sequence). CDR3 protein: CAQKGERFTGELFF. In DNA, the CDR3 is TGTGCCCAAAAGGGGGAGCGGTTCACCGGGGAGCTGTTTTTT.

This rearrangement joins TRBV23-1 to TRBJ2-3, with D tentatively TRBD2 (6 bases). TRBV23-1 is an ORF for which the function is uncertain. CDR3 length equals 13 residues. Between the trimmed V and J ends, which lost 3 bases and 8 bases, there was a span of 12 bases. CDR3 residues: CASSQSGLFTQYF. The CDR3, as DNA: TGCGCCAGCAGTCAGTCGGGACTCTTTACGCAGTATTTT.

The V call is TRBV18, the J call TRBJ2-5; D ambiguous. Deletions cut 1 base from V and 5 bases from J, with 8 bases between. CDR1 is KGHSH and CDR2 is LQKENI in the germline V gene. CDR3 length: 13 amino acids. The CDR3 DNA reads TGTGCCAGCTCACCACAGGGATGGGAGACCCAGTACTTC. This gives the protein CASSPQGWETQYF.

This clonotype occurred a few times. The chain recombines TRBV7-3 with TRBJ1-1; D possibly corresponds to TRBD1 (5 bases). The length of the CDR3 is 13 residues. V dropped 3 bases and J dropped 5 bases, with 10 bases sitting between them. Germline CDR1 is SGHTA and CDR2 is FQGTGA. Here the CDR3 DNA reads TGTGCCAGCAGCTTCCAGGGCCCAACTGAAGCTTTCTTT. Residues: CASSFQGPTEAFF.

This clonotype was detected only a few times. The rearrangement uses TRBV4-3 and TRBJ2-3, with D hard to call. Trimming removed 0 bases at V and 3 bases at J, with 10 bases between. CDR3 length: 15 amino acids. From germline, CDR1 is LGHNA and CDR2 YSLEER. Written as DNA, the CDR3 is TGCGCCAGCAGCCAAGATAACTCGAGAACAGATACGCAGTATTTT. Its translation is CASSQDNSRTDTQYF.

V usage is TRBV21-1 and J usage is TRBJ2-1. TRBV21-1 is noted as a pseudogene. This CDR3 is built from 16 residues. The CDR3 reads CASSGSWQISYNEQFF. The DNA for the CDR3 is TGTGCCAGCAGCGGCTCCTGGCAGATCTCCTACAATGAGCAGTTCTTC.